The 5 T cell receptor beta chains listed next were all sequenced from one sample in a study of graft-versus-host responses after intestinal transplantation. These receptors lack a known antigen. The data were produced by immunoSEQ multiplex PCR, yet TCRdb's version contains in-frame clones alone and is incomplete. The repertoire holds about 91,000 clones, with 91% as singletons. The starting material was unstimulated CD4+ T cells sorted from spleen or lymph node cells, obtained before transplant. Every receptor here comes from a human donor who was the organ donor for an intestinal transplant.

The chain has TRBV9 and TRBJ2-2; D is perhaps TRBD1 (5 bases). V was clipped by 1 base and J by 5 bases, with 6 bases between them. The germline gives CDR1 SGDLS, CDR2 YYNGEE. CDR3 length: 13 residues. Here the CDR3 DNA reads TGTGCCAGCAGCGTAAAGGGGACCGGGGAGCTGTTTTTT. Protein product: CASSVKGTGELFF.

The genes are TRBV7-3 and TRBJ1-6, with D tentatively TRBD1 (5 bases). The germline V gene encodes CDR1 SGHTA and CDR2 FQGTGA. Trimming removed 5 bases from V and 10 bases from J, with 12 bases in between. There are 13 residues in the CDR3. The CDR3 sequence is CASSLDTFSPLHF. Here the CDR3 DNA reads TGTGCCAGCAGCCTGGACACGTTCTCACCCCTCCACTTT.

The V and J genes are TRBV7-8 and TRBJ2-1; no firm D call. CDR3 length: 14 amino acids. Deletions cut 7 bases from V and 4 bases from J, with 14 bases between. The germline V gene encodes CDR1 SGHVS and CDR2 FQNEAQ. The CDR3 loop is CASKETFRYNEQFF. CDR3 sequence (DNA): TGTGCCAGCAAGGAGACTTTCAGATACAATGAGCAGTTCTTC.

V and J are TRBV7-9 and TRBJ1-1, with 8 bases aligning to TRBD1. Trimming cost V 7 bases and J 1 base; bases outside gene matches: 8. Germline V CDR1 and CDR2: SEHNR, FQNEAQ (reference sequence). This CDR3 has 15 residues. This CDR3 is CASTTTGAGNTEAFF. CDR3 nucleotide sequence: TGTGCCAGCACCACGACAGGGGCCGGGAACACTGAAGCTTTCTTT.

The chain uses TRBV6-1 and TRBJ1-2; 7 positions match TRBD1. The junction had 3 bases not matched to a gene; V was cut back by 5 bases and J by 0 bases. Germline V lookup: CDR1 MNHNS, CDR2 SASEGT. The length of the CDR3 is 14 residues. The CDR3 bases are TGTGCCAGCAGTTTGACAGGGCCTAACTATGGCTACACCTTC. It yields the protein CASSLTGPNYGYTF.